This T cell receptor (beta chain) appears in the sequencing data of a study of patients and donors after allogeneic stem cell transplantation (dated by TCRdb to the early 2020s). Libraries were prepared through RT-PCR. Sequencing relied on a NextSeq 550. Clones were called with MiXCR by TCRdb after fastp trimmed the public reads at Q25, and only in-frame beta chains were retained. When rows share a CDR3 protein, they turn into one entry using the most common DNA and genes. This sample holds about a million distinct CDR3 sequences; roughly 18% were observed only once. The ten most abundant clones make up 5% to 6.5% of the sample. From the cysteine up to the phenylalanine, the CDR3 has a length of 12 residues. The only DNA kept is the CDR3, 36 bases in frame from the first base. The junction carries 12 bases between V and J, which are trimmed by 6 bases and 3 bases respectively. Via the germline V gene, CDR1 is SQVTM and CDR2 ANQGSEA.

This clonotype occurred many times. Its target antigen remains unknown. No much larger clone is present one base from it, and per-base qualities are unavailable. Sequencing was carried out using blood, either unsorted or a sorted T cell fraction (not recorded which). This clonotype was obtained from a human donor who was either an allogeneic HSCT recipient or a stem cell or donor lymphocyte infusion donor (not recorded which). It is not recorded whose cells these are; they may come from a transplant donor. Here the chain combines TRBV29-1 and TRBJ2-7; the D segment could be TRBD2, given 5 matching bases. Here is the DNA: TGCAGCGTCGCCGTTACTAGCTACGAGCAGTACTTC. Translated, this is CSVAVTSYEQYF.